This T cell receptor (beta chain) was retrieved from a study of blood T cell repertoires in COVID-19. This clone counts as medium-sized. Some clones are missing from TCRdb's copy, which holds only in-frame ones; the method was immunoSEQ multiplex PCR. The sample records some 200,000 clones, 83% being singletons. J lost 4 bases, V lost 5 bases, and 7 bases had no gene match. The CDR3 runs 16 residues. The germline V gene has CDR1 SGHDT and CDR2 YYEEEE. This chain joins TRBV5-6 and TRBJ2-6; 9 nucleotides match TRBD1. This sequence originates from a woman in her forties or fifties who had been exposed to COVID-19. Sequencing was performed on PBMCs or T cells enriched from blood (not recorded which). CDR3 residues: CASRPGTGRGANVLTF. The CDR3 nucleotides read TGTGCCAGCAGGCCCGGGACAGGGAGGGGGGCCAACGTCCTGACTTTC.